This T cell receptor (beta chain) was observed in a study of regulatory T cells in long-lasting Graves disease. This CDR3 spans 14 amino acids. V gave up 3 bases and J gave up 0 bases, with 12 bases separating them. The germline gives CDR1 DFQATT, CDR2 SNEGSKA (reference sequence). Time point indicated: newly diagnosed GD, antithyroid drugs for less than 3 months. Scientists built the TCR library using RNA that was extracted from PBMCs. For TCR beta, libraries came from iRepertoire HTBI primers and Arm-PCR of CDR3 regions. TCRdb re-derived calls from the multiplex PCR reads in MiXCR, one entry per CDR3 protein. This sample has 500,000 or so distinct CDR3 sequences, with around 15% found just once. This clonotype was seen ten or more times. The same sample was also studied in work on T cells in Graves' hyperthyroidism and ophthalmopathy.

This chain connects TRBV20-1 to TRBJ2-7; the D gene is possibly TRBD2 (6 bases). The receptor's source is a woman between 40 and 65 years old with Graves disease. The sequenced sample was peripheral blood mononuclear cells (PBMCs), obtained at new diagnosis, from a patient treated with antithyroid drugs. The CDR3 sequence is CSASRDSFSYEQYF. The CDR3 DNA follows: TGCAGTGCTAGCCGGGACTCCTTCTCCTACGAGCAGTACTTC.